The rows below give T cell receptor beta chains drawn from one sample of a study of blood T cells in healthy people across ages. TCRdb reprocessed the 5' RACE reads with MiXCR, giving one entry per CDR3 protein. The data contain about 680,000 distinct CDR3 sequences, about 52% of them singletons. The sample taken for sequencing was blood. Source of these receptors: a woman in her fifties or sixties in good health. Both conserved end residues are part of each CDR3. Each record gives: V gene, clone size, D gene, J gene, CDR3 DNA, CDR3 protein. A D gene is named only where the DNA matches it firmly. Expanded clones are given a class, and other clones once, few, many or no size at all.

TRBV7-3,NA,TRBD2,TRBJ2-1,TGTGCCAGCAGCTCCCAGTGGATCGGCGGGAGGGCCGCTGGGCAGTTCTTC,CASSSQWIGGRAAGQFF
TRBV5-6,NA,NA,TRBJ2-1,TGTGCCAGCAGCAGGATTAGCCGGACCCACAATGAGCAGTTCTTC,CASSRISRTHNEQFF
TRBV12-3/TRBV12-4,NA,NA,TRBJ2-5,TGTGCCAGCAGTTTAGCGATGAAACAAGAGACCCAGTACTTC,CASSLAMKQETQYF
TRBV29-1,few,TRBD2,TRBJ2-7,TGCAGCGTGGTGGGGACTAGTACCGACAATGAGCAGTACTTC,CSVVGTSTDNEQYF
TRBV29-1,once,TRBD2,TRBJ2-1,TGCAGCGTTGAGGGACTAGAGTTCAATGAGCAGTTCTTC,CSVEGLEFNEQFF
TRBV9,NA,TRBD1,TRBJ2-1,TGTGCCAGCAGCGCCACAGGGGTTGAGCAGTTCTTC,CASSATGVEQFF
TRBV27,NA,NA,TRBJ2-7,TGTGCCAGCAGTTGGGGGATTCGGCGGGAGCAGTACTTC,CASSWGIRREQYF
TRBV6-2/TRBV6-3,few,NA,TRBJ2-3,TGTGCCAGCAGCCCCTTAAAGAAGGGGGGGACCACAGATACGCAGTATTTT,CASSPLKKGGTTDTQYF
TRBV20-1,few,NA,TRBJ2-3,TGCAGTGCTAGAACTCTGGCGGGGAGCACAGATACGCAGTATTTT,CSARTLAGSTDTQYF
TRBV12-3/TRBV12-4,few,NA,TRBJ1-5,TGTGCCAGCAGTTTTGCCCTCGACAGGAGAAAGAATCAGCCCCAGCATTTT,CASSFALDRRKNQPQHF
TRBV7-9,few,TRBD1,TRBJ2-1,TGTGCCAGCAGCTCCGCCGGGACAGGGGGCAATAATGAGCAGTTCTTC,CASSSAGTGGNNEQFF
TRBV4-2,NA,NA,TRBJ1-2,TGTGCCAGCAGCCAACGAGCACAGGAAGGTCATGGCTACACCTTC,CASSQRAQEGHGYTF
TRBV7-9,NA,NA,TRBJ1-2,TGTGCCAGCAGCTTAAGCTATCTTCAGGACAGAAGCTACACCTTC,CASSLSYLQDRSYTF
TRBV20-1,NA,NA,TRBJ1-1,TGCAGTGCTGAAGCTTTCTCTGAAGCTTTCTTT,CSAEAFSEAFF
TRBV6-1,many,NA,TRBJ2-5,TGTGCCAGCAGTGAAGGGCAGGGGAGGCAGACCCAGTACTTC,CASSEGQGRQTQYF
TRBV20-1,many,TRBD2,TRBJ2-3,TGCAGTGCTAGCGGGCTAGCGGGTATTGAAAGCACAGATACGCAGTATTTT,CSASGLAGIESTDTQYF
TRBV29-1,NA,TRBD2,TRBJ2-1,TGCAGCGTAAATAGCGGGAGAGTTTACAATGAGCAGTTCTTC,CSVNSGRVYNEQFF
TRBV2,NA,NA,TRBJ1-5,TGTGCCAGCAGGTACAGGCTTTTTAGCAATCAGCCCCAGCATTTT,CASRYRLFSNQPQHF
TRBV7-9,NA,NA,TRBJ1-1,TGTTCCAGCAGCCCAGGACAAACTGAAGCTTTCTTT,CSSSPGQTEAFF
TRBV18,NA,NA,TRBJ2-5,TGTGCCAGCTCACCCGGGCATCAGCAGACCCAGTACTTC,CASSPGHQQTQYF
TRBV10-3,NA,NA,TRBJ1-1,TGTGCCATCAGGGAGGGGTTCACTGAAGCTTTCTTT,CAIREGFTEAFF
TRBV28,many,NA,TRBJ1-2,TGTGCCAGCAGTTTTCGCCGTAGCGGTGGCTACACCTTC,CASSFRRSGGYTF
TRBV29-1,few,TRBD2,TRBJ2-1,TGCAGCGTTGAACGGACTAGCGGGAGTCTGAATGAGCAGTTCTTC,CSVERTSGSLNEQFF
TRBV24-1,few,NA,TRBJ2-7,TGTGCCACCAGGGGAAACTCCTACGAGCAGTACTTC,CATRGNSYEQYF
TRBV4-2,NA,TRBD1,TRBJ2-5,TGTGCCAGCAGCCAAGATTGGATCAAAGTGGAGACAGGGGAAGAGACCCAGTACTTC,CASSQDWIKVETGEETQYF
TRBV12-3/TRBV12-4,NA,NA,TRBJ2-5,TGTGCCAGCAGTTTAGGGTACCGGACCGGCGGGGAGACCCAGTACTTC,CASSLGYRTGGETQYF
TRBV9,NA,NA,TRBJ1-2,TGTGCCAGCAGCGTAGGTGGAGAGAACTATGGCTACACCTTC,CASSVGGENYGYTF
TRBV4-1,NA,NA,TRBJ2-1,TGCGCCAGCAGCCAAGAGCGGGGTATCGGTGAGCAGTTCTTC,CASSQERGIGEQFF
TRBV29-1,NA,TRBD2,TRBJ2-3,TGCAGCGTTGGTCAACTCCGACCGGGACTACTGATAACAGATACGCAGTATTTT,CSVGQLRPGLLITDTQYF
TRBV2,NA,TRBD1,TRBJ2-7,TGTGCCAGCAGTATCACCATGCGACAGGGGCAATCCTACGAGCAGTACTTC,CASSITMRQGQSYEQYF
TRBV28,NA,TRBD2,TRBJ2-7,TGTGCCAGCAGTTCGAGCGGGGAGGCTTTCTACGAGCAGTACTTC,CASSSSGEAFYEQYF
TRBV20-1,NA,NA,TRBJ2-7,TGCAGTGCTAAACTAGCAACCTACGAGCAGTACTTC,CSAKLATYEQYF
TRBV7-8,once,NA,TRBJ1-1,TGTGCCAGCAGCTTAACAGGATCCCTAGGAACTGAAGCTTTCTTT,CASSLTGSLGTEAFF
TRBV4-1,NA,TRBD2,TRBJ2-1,TGCGCCAGCAGCCAATCGTACACTAGCCTGGGGGGGAATGAGCAGTTCTTC,CASSQSYTSLGGNEQFF
TRBV5-1,NA,NA,TRBJ2-6,TGCGCCAGCAGCTTAGAGGAGGGGGTGGTCCTGACTTTC,CASSLEEGVVLTF
TRBV3-1,NA,TRBD1,TRBJ1-1,TGTGCCAGCAGCCAAGGAGGACAGGGGGCCCTGGGTTCGGAAGCTTTCTTT,CASSQGGQGALGSEAFF
TRBV24-1,few,NA,TRBJ2-1,TGTGCCACCAGTGCACCGAAAACGGTGGGTGAGCAGTTCTTC,CATSAPKTVGEQFF
TRBV20-1,NA,NA,TRBJ1-1,TGCAGTGCCCTTAAGTCGGGGAAAGCTGAAGCTTTCTTT,CSALKSGKAEAFF
TRBV4-3,NA,NA,TRBJ2-2,TGCGCCAGCAGCCAAGAATGGCTAGCCAAGGTCACCGGGGAGCTGTTTTTT,CASSQEWLAKVTGELFF
TRBV4-3,NA,NA,TRBJ2-2,TGCGCCAGCAGCCAAGATCGAACCCTCGGTCCCGGGACGGCGAACACCGGGGAGCTGTTTTTT,CASSQDRTLGPGTANTGELFF
TRBV24-1,few,NA,TRBJ2-3,TGTGCCACCAGTAACCCGGGGCGAGTGGATACGCAGTATTTT,CATSNPGRVDTQYF
TRBV27,NA,NA,TRBJ2-1,TGTGCCAGCAGTCCCCACGACAATGGGCAGTTCTTC,CASSPHDNGQFF
TRBV11-2,NA,TRBD2,TRBJ2-1,TGTGCCAGCAGCTTGTTCCTAGCGGCTCTGTACAATGAGCAGTTCTTC,CASSLFLAALYNEQFF
TRBV27,NA,NA,TRBJ2-3,TGTGCCGTAACTGGGCGAGATACGCAGTATTTT,CAVTGRDTQYF
TRBV28,few,NA,TRBJ2-7,TGTGCCAGCAGTTTACTAGTCTCCTACGAGCAGTACTTC,CASSLLVSYEQYF
TRBV20-1,few,TRBD1,TRBJ2-7,TGCAGTGCCAGACCCGGACAGGGAGACGAGCAGTACTTC,CSARPGQGDEQYF
TRBV7-3,NA,TRBD2,TRBJ2-1,TGTGCCAGCAGCGATCTAGCGGGAGTGCCTGAGCAGTTCTTC,CASSDLAGVPEQFF
TRBV13,NA,NA,TRBJ1-2,TGTGCCAGCAGCGTCTCCAATCAGGCAGGGAACTATGGCTACACCTTC,CASSVSNQAGNYGYTF
TRBV6-2/TRBV6-3,NA,NA,TRBJ2-5,TGTGCCAGCAGGCCGGGGACACCTGGGACTACCTCAAAAGAGACCCAGTACTTC,CASRPGTPGTTSKETQYF
TRBV3-1,NA,NA,TRBJ2-3,TGTGCCAGCAGCCAAGATCAAACGGGACGCACAGATACGCAGTATTTT,CASSQDQTGRTDTQYF
TRBV3-1,NA,TRBD1,TRBJ2-5,TGTACCAGCAGCCTAAGATCAGCTGGACAGGGTCGGGATGAGCAGTACTTC,CTSSLRSAGQGRDEQYF